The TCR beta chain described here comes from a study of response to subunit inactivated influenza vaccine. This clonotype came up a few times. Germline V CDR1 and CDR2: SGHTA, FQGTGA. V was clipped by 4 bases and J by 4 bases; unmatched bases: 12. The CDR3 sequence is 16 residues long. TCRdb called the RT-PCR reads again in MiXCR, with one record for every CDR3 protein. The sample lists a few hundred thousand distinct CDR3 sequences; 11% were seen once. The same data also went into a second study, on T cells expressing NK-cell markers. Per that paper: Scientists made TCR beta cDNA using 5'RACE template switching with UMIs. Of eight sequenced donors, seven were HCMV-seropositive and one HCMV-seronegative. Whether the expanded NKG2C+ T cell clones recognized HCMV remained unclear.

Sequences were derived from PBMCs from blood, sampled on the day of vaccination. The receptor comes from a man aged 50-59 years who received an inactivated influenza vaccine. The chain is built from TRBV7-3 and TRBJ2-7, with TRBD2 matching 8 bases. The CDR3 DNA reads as TGTGCCAGCAGCTCCCTATCCGGGACTAGGACGTACGAGCAGTACTTC. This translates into CASSSLSGTRTYEQYF.